This TCR beta chain derives from a study of shared clonotypes between healthy human individuals. Study in general: Donors, aged 18 to 49, were two women and three men.

There are 15 residues in the CDR3. Germline CDR1 reads MDHEN; CDR2 reads SYDVKM. V was pared by 6 bases and J by 2 bases, with 15 bases between. The study separated CD4+ cells into CD45RA+ naive and CD45RA-negative memory subsets. The test was conducted at deep level. Some clones are missing from TCRdb's copy, which holds only in-frame ones; the method was immunoSEQ multiplex PCR. The table has 550,000 to 850,000 clones, 74% seen once. The clonotype was recovered from a woman in her 30s in good health. V gene TRBV28 combines with J gene TRBJ2-3; TRBD2 is a possible D gene (6 bases). The sample comprised memory CD4+ T cells sorted from blood. Subset of the sample: CD45RA-negative fraction. The CDR3: CASRILGGNTDTQYF. CDR3 sequence (DNA): TGTGCCAGCAGGATCCTGGGGGGTAACACAGATACGCAGTATTTT. The full variable domain, in which reference TRBV28 and TRBJ2-3 provide the parts outside the CDR3, is DVKVTQSSRYLVKRTGEKVFLECVQDMDHENMFWYRQDPGLGLRLIYFSYDVKMKEKGDIPEGYSVSREKKERFSLILESASTNQTSMYLCASRILGGNTDTQYFGPGTRLTVL.